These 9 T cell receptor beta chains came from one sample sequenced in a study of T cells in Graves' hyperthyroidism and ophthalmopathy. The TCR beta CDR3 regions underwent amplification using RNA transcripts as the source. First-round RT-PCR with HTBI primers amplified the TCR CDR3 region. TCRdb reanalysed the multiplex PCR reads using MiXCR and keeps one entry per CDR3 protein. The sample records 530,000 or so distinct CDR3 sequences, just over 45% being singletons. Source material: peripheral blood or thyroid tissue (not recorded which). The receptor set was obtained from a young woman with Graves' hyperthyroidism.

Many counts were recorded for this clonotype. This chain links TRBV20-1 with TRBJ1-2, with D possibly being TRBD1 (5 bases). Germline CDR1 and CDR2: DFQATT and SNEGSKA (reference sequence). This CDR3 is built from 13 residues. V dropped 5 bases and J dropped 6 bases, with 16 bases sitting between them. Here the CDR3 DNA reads TGCAGTGCTCCCAGACCGGCAGGGAATGGCTACACCTTC. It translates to CSAPRPAGNGYTF.

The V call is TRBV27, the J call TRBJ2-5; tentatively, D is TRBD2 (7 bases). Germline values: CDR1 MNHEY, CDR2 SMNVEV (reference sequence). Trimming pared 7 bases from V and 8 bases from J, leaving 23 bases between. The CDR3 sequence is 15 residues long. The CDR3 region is CASTLGGDGLGTQYF. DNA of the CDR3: TGTGCCAGCACCCTAGGGGGGGACGGCTTAGGAACCCAGTACTTC.

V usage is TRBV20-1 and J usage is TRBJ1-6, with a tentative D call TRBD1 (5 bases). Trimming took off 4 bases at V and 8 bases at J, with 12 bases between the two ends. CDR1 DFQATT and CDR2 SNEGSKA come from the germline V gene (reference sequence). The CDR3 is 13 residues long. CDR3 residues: CSANGTSDSPLHF. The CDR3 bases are TGCAGTGCTAACGGGACTAGCGATTCACCCCTCCACTTT.

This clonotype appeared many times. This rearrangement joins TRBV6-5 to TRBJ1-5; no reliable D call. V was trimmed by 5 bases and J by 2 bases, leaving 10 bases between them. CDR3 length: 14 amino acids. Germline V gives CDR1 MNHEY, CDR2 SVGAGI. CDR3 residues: CASSEGRGNQPQHF. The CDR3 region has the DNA TGTGCCAGCAGTGAGGGTCGAGGCAATCAGCCCCAGCATTTT.

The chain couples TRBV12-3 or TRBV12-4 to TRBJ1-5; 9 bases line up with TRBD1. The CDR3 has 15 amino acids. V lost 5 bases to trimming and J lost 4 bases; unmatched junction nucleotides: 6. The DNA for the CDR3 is TGTGCCAGCAGTGACGTGGGGACAGGGAATCAGCCCCAGCATTTT. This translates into CASSDVGTGNQPQHF.

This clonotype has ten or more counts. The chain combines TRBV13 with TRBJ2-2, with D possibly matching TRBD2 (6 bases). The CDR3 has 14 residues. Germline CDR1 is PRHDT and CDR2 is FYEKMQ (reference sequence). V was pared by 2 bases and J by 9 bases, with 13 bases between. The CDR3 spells CASSLRGSSRELFF. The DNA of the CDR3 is TGTGCCAGCAGCTTACGGGGGTCGTCGAGGGAGCTGTTTTTT.

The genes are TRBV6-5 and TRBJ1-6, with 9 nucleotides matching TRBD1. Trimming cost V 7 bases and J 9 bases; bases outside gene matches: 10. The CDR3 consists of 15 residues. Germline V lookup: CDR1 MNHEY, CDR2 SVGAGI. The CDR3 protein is CASKPSGTGTSPLHF. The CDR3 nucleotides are TGTGCCAGCAAACCATCCGGGACAGGGACTTCACCCCTCCACTTT.

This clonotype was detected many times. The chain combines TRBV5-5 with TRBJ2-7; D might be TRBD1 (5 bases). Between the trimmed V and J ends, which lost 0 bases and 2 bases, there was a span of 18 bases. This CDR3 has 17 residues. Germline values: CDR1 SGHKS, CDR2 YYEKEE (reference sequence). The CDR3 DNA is TGTGCCAGCAGCTTGGTCAGGGTTACTGGCTTAACCTACGAGCAGTACTTC. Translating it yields CASSLVRVTGLTYEQYF.

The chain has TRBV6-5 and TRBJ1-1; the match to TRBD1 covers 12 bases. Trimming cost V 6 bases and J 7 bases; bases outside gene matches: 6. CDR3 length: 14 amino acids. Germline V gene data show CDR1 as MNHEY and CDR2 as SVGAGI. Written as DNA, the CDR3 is TGTGCCAGCAGAACCGGGACAGGGGGCATTGAAGCTTTCTTT. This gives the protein CASRTGTGGIEAFF.